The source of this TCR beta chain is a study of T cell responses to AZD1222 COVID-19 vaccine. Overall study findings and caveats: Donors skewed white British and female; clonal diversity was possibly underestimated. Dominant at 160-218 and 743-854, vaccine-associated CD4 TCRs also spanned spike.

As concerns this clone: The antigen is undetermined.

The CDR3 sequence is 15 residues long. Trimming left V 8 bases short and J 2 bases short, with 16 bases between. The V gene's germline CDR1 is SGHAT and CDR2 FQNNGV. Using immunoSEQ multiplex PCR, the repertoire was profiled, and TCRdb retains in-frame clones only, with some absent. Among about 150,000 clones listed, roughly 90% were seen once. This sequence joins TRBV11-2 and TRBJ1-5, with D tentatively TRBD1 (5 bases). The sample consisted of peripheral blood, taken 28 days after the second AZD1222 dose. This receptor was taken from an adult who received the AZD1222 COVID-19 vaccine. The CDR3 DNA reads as TGTGCCAGCTCCCCAGCGGGGGGAGGCAATCAGCCCCAGCATTTT. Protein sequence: CASSPAGGGNQPQHF.